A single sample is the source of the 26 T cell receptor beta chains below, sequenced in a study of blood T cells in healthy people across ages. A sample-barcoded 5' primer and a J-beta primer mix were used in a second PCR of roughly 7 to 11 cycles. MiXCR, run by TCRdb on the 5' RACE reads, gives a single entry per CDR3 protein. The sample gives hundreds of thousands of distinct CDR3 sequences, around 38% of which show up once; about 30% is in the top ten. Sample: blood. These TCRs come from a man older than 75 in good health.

CDR3 in DNA: TGCAGCGTTGAAGATCTTCGACTAGCGGGAGTCAATGAGCAGTACTTC. This sequence encodes CSVEDLRLAGVNEQYF. The chain is built from TRBV29-1 and TRBJ2-7, with 12 bases identical to TRBD2. The CDR3 covers 16 residues. Germline V gene data show CDR1 as SQVTM and CDR2 as ANQGSEA. Trimming removed 0 bases from V and 7 bases from J; junction bases left unmatched: 10.

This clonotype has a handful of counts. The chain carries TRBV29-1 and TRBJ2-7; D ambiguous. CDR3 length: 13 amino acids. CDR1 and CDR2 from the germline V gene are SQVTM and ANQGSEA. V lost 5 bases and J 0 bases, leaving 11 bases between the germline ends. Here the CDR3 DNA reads TGCAGCGTTCAGGACGGAAGCTCCTACGAGCAGTACTTC. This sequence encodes CSVQDGSSYEQYF.

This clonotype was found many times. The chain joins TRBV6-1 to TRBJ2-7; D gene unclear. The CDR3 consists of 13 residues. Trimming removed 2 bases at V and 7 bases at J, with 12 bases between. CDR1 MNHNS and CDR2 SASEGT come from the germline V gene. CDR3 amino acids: CASSESGKLEQYF. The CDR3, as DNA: TGTGCCAGCAGTGAATCAGGCAAGTTGGAGCAGTACTTC.

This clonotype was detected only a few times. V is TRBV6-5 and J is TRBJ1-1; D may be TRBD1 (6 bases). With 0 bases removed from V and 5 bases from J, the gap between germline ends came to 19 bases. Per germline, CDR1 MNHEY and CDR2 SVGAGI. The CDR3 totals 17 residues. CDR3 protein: CASSYSNGLGGLTEAFF. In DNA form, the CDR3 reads TGTGCCAGCAGTTACTCGAATGGGCTAGGGGGATTAACTGAAGCTTTCTTT.

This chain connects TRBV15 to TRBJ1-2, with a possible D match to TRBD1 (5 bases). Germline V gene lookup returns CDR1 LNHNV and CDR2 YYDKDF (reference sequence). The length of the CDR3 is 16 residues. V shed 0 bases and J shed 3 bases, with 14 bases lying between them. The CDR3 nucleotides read TGTGCCACCAGCAGAGATCAAGGGGAGGGGTACTATGGCTACACCTTC. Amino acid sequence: CATSRDQGEGYYGYTF.

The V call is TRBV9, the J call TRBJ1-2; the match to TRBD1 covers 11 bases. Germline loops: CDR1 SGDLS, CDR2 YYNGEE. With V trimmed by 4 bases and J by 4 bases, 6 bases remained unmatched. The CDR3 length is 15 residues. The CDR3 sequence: CASSSRTGGAYGYTF. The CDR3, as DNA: TGTGCCAGCAGCTCACGGACAGGGGGCGCCTATGGCTACACCTTC.

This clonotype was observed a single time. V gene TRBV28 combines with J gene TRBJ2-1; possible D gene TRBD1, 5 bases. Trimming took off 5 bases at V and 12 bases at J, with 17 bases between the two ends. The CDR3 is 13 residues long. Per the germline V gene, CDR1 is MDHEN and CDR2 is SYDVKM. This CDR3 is CASSGTGSYRQFF. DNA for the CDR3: TGTGCCAGCAGTGGAACAGGAAGCTATCGGCAGTTCTTC.

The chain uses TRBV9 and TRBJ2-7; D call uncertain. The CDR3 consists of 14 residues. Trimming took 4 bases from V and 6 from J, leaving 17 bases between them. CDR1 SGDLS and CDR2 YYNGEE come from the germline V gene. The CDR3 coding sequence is TGTGCCAGCAGCACCAGACAAGCCCCCACCGAGCAGTACTTC. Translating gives CASSTRQAPTEQYF.

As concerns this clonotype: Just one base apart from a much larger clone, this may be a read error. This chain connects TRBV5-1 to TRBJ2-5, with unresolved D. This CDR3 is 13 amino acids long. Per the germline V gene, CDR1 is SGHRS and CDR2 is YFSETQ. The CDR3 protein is CAGSLGGPTTQYF. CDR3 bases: TGCGCCGGCAGCTTGGGCGGACCGACGACCCAGTACTTC.

CDR3 amino acids: CASFTRPAYNEQYF. In DNA form, the CDR3 reads TGTGCCAGCTTCACCCGGCCGGCCTACAATGAGCAGTACTTC. V and J are TRBV28 and TRBJ2-1; D unresolved. Judging by the DNA end, TRBJ2-7 fits better; the J call may be wrong. Looked up from germline, CDR1 is MDHEN and CDR2 is SYDVKM. The CDR3 sequence is 14 residues long.

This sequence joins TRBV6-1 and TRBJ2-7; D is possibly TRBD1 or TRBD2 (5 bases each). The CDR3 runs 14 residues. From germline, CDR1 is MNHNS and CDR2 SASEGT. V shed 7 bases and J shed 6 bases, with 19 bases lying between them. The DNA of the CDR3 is TGTGCCAGCACCCTAGAAAGGGGACGGGGCGAGCAGTACTTC. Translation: CASTLERGRGEQYF.

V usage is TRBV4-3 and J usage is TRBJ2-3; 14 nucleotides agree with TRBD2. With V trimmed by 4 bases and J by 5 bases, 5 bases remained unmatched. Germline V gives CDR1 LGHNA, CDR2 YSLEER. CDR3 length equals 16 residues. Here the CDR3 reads CASSRGLAGGGDTQYF. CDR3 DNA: TGCGCCAGCAGCCGCGGACTAGCGGGGGGTGGAGATACGCAGTATTTT.

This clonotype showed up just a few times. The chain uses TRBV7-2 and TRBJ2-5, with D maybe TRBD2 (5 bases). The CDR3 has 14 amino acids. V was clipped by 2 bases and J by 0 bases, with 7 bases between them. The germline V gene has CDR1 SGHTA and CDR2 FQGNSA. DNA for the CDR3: TGTGCCAGCAGCTTAAGGCGGGACCAAGAGACCCAGTACTTC. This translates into CASSLRRDQETQYF. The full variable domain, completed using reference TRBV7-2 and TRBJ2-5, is GAGVSQSPSNKVTEKGKDVELRCDPISGHTALYWYRQSLGQGLEFLIYFQGNSAPDKSGLPSDRFSAERTGGSVSTLTIQRTQQEDSAVYLCASSLRRDQETQYFGPGTRLLVL.

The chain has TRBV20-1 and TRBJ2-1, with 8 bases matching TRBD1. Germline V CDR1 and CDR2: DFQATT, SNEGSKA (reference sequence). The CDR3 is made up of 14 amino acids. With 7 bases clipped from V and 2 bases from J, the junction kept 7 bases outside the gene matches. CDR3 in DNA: TGCAGTGTCACAGGGGGGTACACCTACAATGAGCAGTTCTTC. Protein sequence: CSVTGGYTYNEQFF.

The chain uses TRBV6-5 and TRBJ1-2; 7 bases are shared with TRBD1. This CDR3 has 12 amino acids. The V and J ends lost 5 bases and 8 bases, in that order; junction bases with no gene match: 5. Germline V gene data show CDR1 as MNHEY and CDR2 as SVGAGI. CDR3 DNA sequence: TGTGCCAGCAGTACAGGGGAGAAAGGCTACACCTTC. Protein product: CASSTGEKGYTF.

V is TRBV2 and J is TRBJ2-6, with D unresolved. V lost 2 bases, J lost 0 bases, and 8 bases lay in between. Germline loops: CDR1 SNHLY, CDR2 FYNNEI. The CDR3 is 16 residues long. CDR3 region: CASSERASSGANVLTF. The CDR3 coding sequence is TGTGCCAGCAGTGAAAGGGCCAGCTCTGGGGCCAACGTCCTGACTTTC.

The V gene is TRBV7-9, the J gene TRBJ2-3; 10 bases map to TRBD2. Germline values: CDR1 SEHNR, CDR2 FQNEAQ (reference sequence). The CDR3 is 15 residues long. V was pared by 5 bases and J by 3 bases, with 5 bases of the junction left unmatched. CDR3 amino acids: CASSVLAGETDTQYF. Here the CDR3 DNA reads TGTGCCAGCAGCGTGCTAGCGGGAGAAACAGATACGCAGTATTTT.

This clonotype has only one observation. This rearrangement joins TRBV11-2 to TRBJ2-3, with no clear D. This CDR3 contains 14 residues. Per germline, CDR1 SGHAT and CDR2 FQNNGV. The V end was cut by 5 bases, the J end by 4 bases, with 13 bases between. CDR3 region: CASSVWKDPDTQYF. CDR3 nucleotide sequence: TGTGCCAGCAGCGTCTGGAAAGACCCAGATACGCAGTATTTT.

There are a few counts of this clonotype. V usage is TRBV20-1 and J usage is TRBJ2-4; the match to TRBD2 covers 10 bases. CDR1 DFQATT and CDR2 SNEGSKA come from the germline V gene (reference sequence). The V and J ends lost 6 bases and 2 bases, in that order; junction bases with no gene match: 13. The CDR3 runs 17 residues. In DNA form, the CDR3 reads TGCAGTGCGCTCCCCTCCCTAGCGGGAGTAACCAAAAACATTCAGTACTTC. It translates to CSALPSLAGVTKNIQYF.

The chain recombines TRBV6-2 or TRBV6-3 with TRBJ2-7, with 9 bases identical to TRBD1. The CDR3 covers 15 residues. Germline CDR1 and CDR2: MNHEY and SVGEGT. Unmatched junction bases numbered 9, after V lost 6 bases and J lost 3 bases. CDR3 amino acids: CASSKPRTGVYEQYF. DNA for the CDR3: TGTGCCAGCAGCAAACCCCGGACAGGGGTCTACGAGCAGTACTTC.

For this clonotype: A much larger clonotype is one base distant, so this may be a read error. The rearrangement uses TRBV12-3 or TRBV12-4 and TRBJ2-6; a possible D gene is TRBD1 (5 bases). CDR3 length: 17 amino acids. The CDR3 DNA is TGTGCCAGCAGTTTTAAGGGCAGTTACTCTGGGGCCAACATCCTGACTTTC. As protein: CASSFKGSYSGANILTF.

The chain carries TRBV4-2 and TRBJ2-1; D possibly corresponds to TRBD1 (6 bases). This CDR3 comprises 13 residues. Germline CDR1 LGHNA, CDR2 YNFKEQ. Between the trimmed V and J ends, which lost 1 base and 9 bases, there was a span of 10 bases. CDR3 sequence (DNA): TGTGCCAGCAGCCAAGTGTCAGGGGCTGAGCAGTTCTTC. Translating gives CASSQVSGAEQFF.

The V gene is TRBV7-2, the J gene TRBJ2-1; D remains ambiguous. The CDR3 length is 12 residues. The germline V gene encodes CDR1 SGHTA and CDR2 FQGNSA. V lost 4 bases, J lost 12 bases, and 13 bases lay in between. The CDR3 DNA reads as TGTGCCAGCAGCTCGGTCTTTTGGCTGCAGTTCTTC. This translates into CASSSVFWLQFF.

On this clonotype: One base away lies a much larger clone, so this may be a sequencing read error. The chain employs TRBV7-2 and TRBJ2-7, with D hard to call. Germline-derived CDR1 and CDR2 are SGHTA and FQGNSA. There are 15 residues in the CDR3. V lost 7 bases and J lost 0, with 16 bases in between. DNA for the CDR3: TGTGCCAGCAACTCGCGGACGGATTTCTCCTACGAGCAGTACTTC. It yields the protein CASNSRTDFSYEQYF.

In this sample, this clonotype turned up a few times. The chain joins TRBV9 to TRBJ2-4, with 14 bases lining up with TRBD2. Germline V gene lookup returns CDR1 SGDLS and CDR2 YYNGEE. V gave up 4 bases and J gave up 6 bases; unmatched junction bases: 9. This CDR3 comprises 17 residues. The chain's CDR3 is CASSPGTSGSLGNIQYF. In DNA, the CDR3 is TGTGCCAGCAGCCCCGGGACTAGCGGGAGTCTTGGAAACATTCAGTACTTC.

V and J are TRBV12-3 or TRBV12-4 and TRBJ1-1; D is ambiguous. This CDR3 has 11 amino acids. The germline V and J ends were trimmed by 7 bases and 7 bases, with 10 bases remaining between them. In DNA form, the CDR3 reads TGTGCCAGCACTATCAAAGATGAAGCTTTCTTT. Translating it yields CASTIKDEAFF.